This T cell receptor beta chain was profiled in a study of Ad26.COV2.S vaccination and SARS-CoV-2 variants. This CDR3 spans 16 amino acids. From germline, CDR1 is KGHSH and CDR2 LQKENI. The V end lost 2 bases, the J end lost 3 bases, and 15 bases lay between the germline ends. The sample's treatment: some 20 received Ad26.COV2.S at low or high dose, single or two shots; several received placebo; per-sample allocation not given. On day 63 after the first injection, vaccine and placebo recipients gave samples. The protocol was immunoSEQ multiplex PCR, while the TCRdb copy is restricted to in-frame clones and leaves out a portion. The sample has 410,000 or so clones, about nine tenths seen once.

Sequences were derived from peripheral blood, sampled in a trial of Ad26.COV2.S vaccine versus placebo. This receptor was taken from a person between 18 and 60 years old who received the Ad26.COV2.S COVID-19 vaccine or a placebo. This chain connects TRBV18 to TRBJ2-3; D not certain. As DNA, the CDR3 is TGTGCCAGCTCACCAGGGCCAGGAAGGCTTACAGATACGCAGTATTTT. The encoded protein is CASSPGPGRLTDTQYF.